The rows below give T cell receptor beta chains drawn from one sample of a study of T cell changes during pregnancy in multiple sclerosis. The repertoire was sequenced with immunoSEQ multiplex PCR; TCRdb's copy has only in-frame clones and lacks some. The sample has tens of thousands of clones; 85% to 95% are singletons. The sequences come from peripheral blood, collected in the second trimester of pregnancy. Every receptor here comes from a female donor in good health, enrolled as a control in a pregnancy study. CDR3s include the opening cysteine and the closing phenylalanine or tryptophan. A D gene is named only where the DNA matches it firmly.

TRBD2 TRBJ2-7 TRBV4-2 TGTGCCAGCAGCCAGTATTTAGCGGGGGCGACCTACGAGCAGTACTTC CASSQYLAGATYEQYF
TRBD2 TRBJ2-1 TRBV27 TGTGCCAGCAGTTTACTTAGCGGGGATTACAATGAGCAGTTCTTC CASSLLSGDYNEQFF
. TRBJ2-7 TRBV4-1 TGCGCCAGCAGCCCTCGGGACAAGGGCTACGAGCAGTACTTC CASSPRDKGYEQYF
TRBD2 TRBJ2-1 TRBV5-1 TGCGCCAGCAGCTCAGCGGGAGGGCCTTACAATGAGCAGTTCTTC CASSSAGGPYNEQFF
. TRBJ2-6 TRBV5-1 TGCGCCAGCAGCCGAGGAGGGTCAAGCTCTGGGGCCAACGTCCTGACTTTC CASSRGGSSSGANVLTF
TRBD2 TRBJ2-1 TRBV5-1 TGCGCCAGCAGCTCATGTCCCGGGACTAGCGGGAAATGTGAGCAGTTCTTC CASSSCPGTSGKCEQFF
. TRBJ1-4 TRBV15 TGTGCCACCAGCAGAGTGGGCGGGTCGAATGAAAAACTGTTTTTT CATSRVGGSNEKLFF
. TRBJ2-2 TRBV2 TGTGCCAGCAGACGGGAGACCGGGGAGCTGTTTTTT CASRRETGELFF
. TRBJ1-1 TRBV28 TGTGCCAGCAGTTGGAGGTATGTTGGAGCTTTCTTT CASSWRYVGAFF
. TRBJ1-5 TRBV4-1 TGCGCCAGCAGCCAACCGCCAGGGCGCCAGCCCCAGCATTTT CASSQPPGRQPQHF
. TRBJ1-5 TRBV2 TGTGCCAGCAGTGAAGATTGGGCCGGTAATCAGCCCCAGCATTTT CASSEDWAGNQPQHF
. TRBJ2-7 TRBV23-1 TGCGCCAGCAGTCAATCAGAGCTCTACGAGCAGTACTTC CASSQSELYEQYF
TRBD2 TRBJ2-5 TRBV25-1 TGTGCCAGCAGTGGGCGGGAGGGAGATTCAGAGACCCAGTACTTC CASSGREGDSETQYF
TRBD2 TRBJ2-1 TRBV6-6 TGTGCCAGCACTGTAGCGGGAGGGGGCGACGAGCAGTTCTTC CASTVAGGGDEQFF
. TRBJ2-1 TRBV5-1 TGCGCCAGCAGCTTGGGGCCACAGGGTTCCTACAATGAGCAGTTCTTC CASSLGPQGSYNEQFF
. TRBJ1-2 TRBV18 TGTGCCAGCACAGGTTCCCGGGAGAGCTACACCTTC CASTGSRESYTF
. TRBJ1-2 TRBV30 TGTGCCTGGATTTCCGGCAGGGGCCGTGGCTACACCTTC CAWISGRGRGYTF
TRBD1 TRBJ2-1 TRBV30 TGTGCCTGGAGTGAGGGACAGGGGGCCCACAATGAGCAGTTCTTC CAWSEGQGAHNEQFF
. TRBJ2-7 TRBV5-1 TGCGCCAGCAGCTTGGCTGGACACCCCTACGAGCAGTACTTC CASSLAGHPYEQYF
TRBD2 TRBJ2-2 TRBV15 TGTGCCACCAGCAGAACCCTAGCGGGGGTGAACACCGGGGAGCTGTTTTTT CATSRTLAGVNTGELFF